A selection of T cell receptor beta chains follows, all from one sample in a study of OX40 agonist ivuxolimab in advanced cancers. This table comes from immunoSEQ multiplex PCR, and its TCRdb copy is limited to in-frame clones, with some not included. The data contain about 65,000 clones, over 75% of them seen just once; the ten biggest clones take up 0.38%. The material was CD4+ or CD8+ T cells sorted from blood, obtained in a trial of the OX40 agonist ivuxolimab. The receptors come from an adult with an advanced solid tumor such as melanoma, head and neck, liver or kidney cancer. Both conserved end residues are part of each CDR3. A D gene is named only where the DNA matches it firmly. A clone size is listed for some rows: how often the clone was seen (once, few, many), or a class if it is expanded.

V	J	size	D	CDR3	DNA
TRBV7-2	TRBJ1-1	.	TRBD1	CASSRQGGNTEAFF	TGTGCCAGCAGCCGGCAGGGGGGGAACACTGAAGCTTTCTTT
TRBV6-5	TRBJ1-2	.	.	CASSYDLSPYGYTF	TGTGCCAGCAGTTACGATTTATCCCCCTATGGCTACACCTTC
TRBV6-5	TRBJ2-2	.	.	CASSNTGIDGELFF	TGTGCCAGCAGCAACACAGGAATTGACGGGGAGCTGTTTTTT
TRBV5-1	TRBJ2-3	.	TRBD2	CASSLDGSGGARDTQYF	TGCGCCAGCAGCTTGGATGGTAGCGGGGGCGCCAGGGATACGCAGTATTTT
TRBV7-2	TRBJ2-7	.	.	CASSFFEQTSYEQYF	TGTGCCAGCAGCTTTTTCGAACAGACATCCTACGAGCAGTACTTC
TRBV7-9	TRBJ2-7	.	.	CASSLEQGTYEQYF	TGTGCCAGCAGCTTAGAACAGGGTACCTACGAGCAGTACTTC
TRBV6-5	TRBJ2-7	.	.	CASTGVGAYEQYF	TGTGCCAGCACAGGGGTTGGGGCCTACGAGCAGTACTTC
TRBV19	TRBJ2-3	.	.	CASSTGPTQYF	TGTGCCAGTTCCACAGGGCCCACGCAGTATTTT
TRBV5-1	TRBJ2-7	.	TRBD2	CASNSGGASYEQYF	TGCGCCAGCAACAGCGGGGGGGCCTCCTACGAGCAGTACTTC
TRBV7-9	TRBJ2-7	.	TRBD1	CASSLRTGTYEQYF	TGTGCCAGCAGCTTGCGGACAGGGACCTACGAGCAGTACTTC
TRBV6-4	TRBJ1-2	.	.	CASSEEGVSGYTF	TGTGCCAGCAGTGAAGAAGGGGTGAGCGGCTACACCTTC
TRBV7-2	TRBJ1-5	.	TRBD1	CASSLDDRDSQPQHF	TGTGCCAGCAGCTTAGATGACAGGGATTCTCAGCCCCAGCATTTT
TRBV7-9	TRBJ2-7	.	TRBD1	CASSLTGQHYEQYF	TGTGCCAGCAGCTTAACGGGACAGCACTACGAGCAGTACTTC
TRBV2	TRBJ2-7	.	TRBD1	CASSGGGSFYEQYF	TGTGCCAGCAGTGGAGGGGGCTCCTTTTACGAGCAGTACTTC
TRBV6-1	TRBJ1-1	.	TRBD1	CASSTTGGVAEAFF	TGTGCCAGCAGTACAACAGGGGGAGTAGCTGAAGCTTTCTTT
TRBV27	TRBJ2-7	.	.	CASSSSGTTYEQYF	TGTGCCAGCAGTTCCTCCGGGACCACCTACGAGCAGTACTTC
TRBV7-8	TRBJ1-4	.	.	CASSPRTVTNEKLFF	TGTGCCAGCAGCCCCCGGACAGTAACTAATGAAAAACTGTTTTTT
TRBV6-6	TRBJ2-4	.	.	CASSYSDSKNIQYF	TGTGCCAGCAGTTACTCGGACAGCAAAAACATTCAGTACTTC
TRBV7-8	TRBJ1-5	.	TRBD1	CASSLRTGAYSNQPQHF	TGTGCCAGCAGCCTAAGGACAGGGGCTTATAGCAATCAGCCCCAGCATTTT
TRBV5-8	TRBJ2-7	.	.	CASSHGDPALWGYEQYF	TGTGCCAGCAGCCATGGGGACCCGGCACTATGGGGCTACGAGCAGTACTTC
TRBV23-1	TRBJ1-2	.	TRBD1	CASSRKGTGDFNYGYTF	TGCGCCAGCAGTCGGAAAGGGACAGGGGACTTTAACTATGGCTACACCTTC
TRBV6-5	TRBJ1-2	.	.	CASRRRGPNYGYTF	TGTGCCAGCAGGCGCAGGGGACCTAACTATGGCTACACCTTC
TRBV18	TRBJ1-5	.	.	CASSPGPRPQHF	TGTGCCAGCTCCCCAGGCCCCCGGCCCCAGCATTTT
TRBV29-1	TRBJ1-4	.	.	CSVGTGGQGEKLFF	TGCAGCGTTGGGACCGGGGGTCAGGGTGAAAAACTGTTTTTT
TRBV18	TRBJ2-5	.	.	CASSPGSQLVSYF	TGTGCCAGCTCACCCGGGAGCCAACTCGTCTCGTACTTC
TRBV5-3	TRBJ1-2	.	.	CLTAGKVDYTF	TGTCTTACAGCCGGGAAAGTGGACTACACCTTC
TRBV19	TRBJ2-1	.	TRBD2	CASTLAGKYNEQFF	TGTGCCAGTACACTAGCGGGGAAATACAATGAGCAGTTCTTC
TRBV6-1	TRBJ2-7	.	.	CASSRVGTYEQYF	TGTGCCAGCAGTCGGGTCGGAACATACGAGCAGTACTTC
TRBV5-4	TRBJ1-5	.	.	CASSLSPSAIQPQHF	TGTGCCAGCAGCTTGTCCCCCTCGGCCATCCAGCCCCAGCATTTT
TRBV15	TRBJ1-5	once	.	CATSRAAVGNQPQHF	TGTGCCACCAGCAGAGCCGCGGTCGGCAATCAGCCCCAGCATTTT
TRBV6-6	TRBJ1-3	.	.	CASSSTGGNTIYF	TGTGCCAGCAGCAGCACGGGAGGAAACACCATATATTTT
TRBV27	TRBJ2-3	.	.	CASSWRVRDTQYF	TGTGCCAGCAGTTGGCGTGTCCGAGATACGCAGTATTTT
TRBV4-2	TRBJ2-5	.	.	CASSQGGSGETQYF	TGTGCCAGCAGCCAAGGCGGTAGCGGAGAGACCCAGTACTTC
TRBV5-1	TRBJ2-3	.	.	CASRLRGARAYTDTQYF	TGCGCCAGCAGGCTGCGCGGGGCCCGGGCGTACACAGATACGCAGTATTTT
TRBV6-5	TRBJ1-1	.	.	CASRRDTANTEAFF	TGTGCCAGCAGGAGGGACACTGCGAACACTGAAGCTTTCTTT
TRBV29-1	TRBJ1-1	.	TRBD1	CSVGLGQPGAAFF	TGCAGCGTTGGCCTGGGACAGCCTGGGGCGGCTTTCTTT
TRBV5-1	TRBJ2-2	few	.	CASSLLVGELFF	TGCGCCAGCAGCTTGTTAGTCGGGGAGCTGTTTTTT
TRBV18	TRBJ1-3	.	.	CASSPGAGNTIYF	TGTGCCAGCTCACCAGGGGCCGGAAACACCATATATTTT
TRBV11-2	TRBJ2-7	.	.	CASSRSGPTYEQYF	TGTGCCAGCAGCCGATCGGGCCCGACCTACGAGCAGTACTTC
TRBV11-2	TRBJ1-1	.	.	CASSLGTTEAFF	TGTGCCAGCAGCTTAGGGACCACTGAAGCTTTCTTT
TRBV9	TRBJ2-1	.	TRBD2	CASTRGAGGPNEQFF	TGTGCCAGCACTAGAGGGGCGGGGGGGCCCAATGAGCAGTTCTTC
TRBV19	TRBJ1-2	.	TRBD1	CASSNPQGAGGYTF	TGTGCCAGTAGCAATCCACAGGGGGCTGGCGGCTACACCTTC
TRBV7-2	TRBJ2-1	once	.	CASSSGSGGNTMRQFF	TGTGCCAGCAGCTCGGGCTCTGGGGGGAATACAATGAGGCAGTTCTTC
TRBV4-1	TRBJ2-1	.	.	CASSQEGRGDNEQFF	TGCGCCAGCAGCCAAGAAGGGAGGGGGGACAATGAGCAGTTCTTC
TRBV13	TRBJ1-5	.	TRBD1	CASRLSTGGSNQPQHF	TGTGCCAGCAGACTTTCTACAGGGGGGAGCAATCAGCCCCAGCATTTT
TRBV5-6	TRBJ1-5	.	TRBD1	CASSSFSRGRVNQPQHF	TGTGCCAGCAGCTCGTTTTCCAGGGGGCGAGTCAATCAGCCCCAGCATTTT
TRBV9	TRBJ1-2	.	.	CASSEYGYTF	TGTGCCAGCAGCGAGTATGGCTACACCTTC
TRBV18	TRBJ1-2	.	TRBD1	CASSGDRASYGYTF	TGTGCCAGCTCGGGCGACAGGGCCTCCTATGGCTACACCTTC
TRBV5-1	TRBJ1-2	.	.	CASSQGISNYGYTF	TGCGCCAGCTCGCAGGGGATCAGTAACTATGGCTACACCTTC
TRBV11-2	TRBJ1-4	.	.	CASSLGTAEKLFF	TGTGCCAGCAGCTTAGGGACAGCAGAAAAACTGTTTTTT
TRBV7-9	TRBJ2-5	.	TRBD2	CASSREAGGPETQYF	TGTGCCAGCAGCCGAGAAGCGGGGGGGCCCGAGACCCAGTACTTC